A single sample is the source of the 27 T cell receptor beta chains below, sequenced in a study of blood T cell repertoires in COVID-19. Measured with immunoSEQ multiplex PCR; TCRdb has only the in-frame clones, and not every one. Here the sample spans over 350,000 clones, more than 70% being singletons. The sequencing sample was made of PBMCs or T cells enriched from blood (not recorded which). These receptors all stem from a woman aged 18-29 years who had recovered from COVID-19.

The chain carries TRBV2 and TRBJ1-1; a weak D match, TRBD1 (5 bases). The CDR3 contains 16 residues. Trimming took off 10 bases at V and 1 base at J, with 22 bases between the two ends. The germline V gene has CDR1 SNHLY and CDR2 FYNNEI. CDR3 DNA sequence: TGTGCCACCAAAGTGACGACCGGGACTGCGAACACTGAAGCTTTCTTT. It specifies CATKVTTGTANTEAFF.

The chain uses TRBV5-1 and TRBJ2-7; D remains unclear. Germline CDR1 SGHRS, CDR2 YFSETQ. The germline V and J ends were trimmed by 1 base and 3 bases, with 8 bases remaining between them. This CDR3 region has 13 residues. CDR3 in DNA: TGCGCCAGCAGCTTGTTTGTCGGCTACGAGCAGTACTTC. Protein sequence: CASSLFVGYEQYF. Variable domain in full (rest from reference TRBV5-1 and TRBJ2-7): KAGVTQTPRYLIKTRGQQVTLSCSPISGHRSVSWYQQTPGQGLQFLFEYFSETQRNKGNFPGRFSGRQFSNSRSEMNVSTLELGDSALYLCASSLFVGYEQYFGPGTRLTVT.

DNA of the CDR3: TGTGCCAGCAGTTACTCCCTCCCAAAGCGGGCTTTCTTT. This sequence encodes CASSYSLPKRAFF. The J gene is TRBJ1-1, the V gene TRBV6-2 or TRBV6-3, with D unclear. Germline V gene data show CDR1 as MNHEY and CDR2 as SVGEGT. With 0 bases removed from V and 11 bases from J, the gap between germline ends came to 13 bases. CDR3 length: 13 amino acids.

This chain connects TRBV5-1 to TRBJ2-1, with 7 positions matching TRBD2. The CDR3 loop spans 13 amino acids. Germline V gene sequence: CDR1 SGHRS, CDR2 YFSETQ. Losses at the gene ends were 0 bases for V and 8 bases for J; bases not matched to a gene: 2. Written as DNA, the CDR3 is TGCGCCAGCAGCTTGGGGGAGGGCGATGAGCAGTTCTTC. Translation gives CASSLGEGDEQFF.

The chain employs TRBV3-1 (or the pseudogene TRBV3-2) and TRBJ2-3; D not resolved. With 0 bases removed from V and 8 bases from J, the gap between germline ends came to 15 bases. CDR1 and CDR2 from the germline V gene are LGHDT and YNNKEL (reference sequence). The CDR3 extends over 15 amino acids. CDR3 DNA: TGTGCCAGCAGCCAAGAAGGTCTAACGAGCGCTACGCAGTATTTT. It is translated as CASSQEGLTSATQYF.

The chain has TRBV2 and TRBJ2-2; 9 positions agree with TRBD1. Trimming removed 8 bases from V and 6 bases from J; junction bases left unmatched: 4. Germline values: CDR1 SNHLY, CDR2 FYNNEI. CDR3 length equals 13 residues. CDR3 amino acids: CASGQGRAGELFF. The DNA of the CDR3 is TGTGCCAGCGGACAGGGGAGGGCCGGGGAGCTGTTTTTT.

The CDR3 DNA sequence: TGTGCCTACAATAAGGGGAACGGTCAGCCCCAGCATTTT. It yields the protein CAYNKGNGQPQHF. V gene TRBV30 combines with J gene TRBJ1-5; maybe TRBD1 (5 bases). V was cut by 7 bases and J by 6 bases, with 16 bases left in between. This CDR3 is 13 amino acids long. Per germline, CDR1 GTSNPN and CDR2 SVGIG (reference sequence).

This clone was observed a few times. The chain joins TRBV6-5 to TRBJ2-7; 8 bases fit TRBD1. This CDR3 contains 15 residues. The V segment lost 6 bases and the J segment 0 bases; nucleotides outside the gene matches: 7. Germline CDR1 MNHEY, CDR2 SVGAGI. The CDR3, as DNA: TGTGCCAGCAGGGGGGACAGGACAAGCTCCTACGAGCAGTACTTC. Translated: CASRGDRTSSYEQYF.

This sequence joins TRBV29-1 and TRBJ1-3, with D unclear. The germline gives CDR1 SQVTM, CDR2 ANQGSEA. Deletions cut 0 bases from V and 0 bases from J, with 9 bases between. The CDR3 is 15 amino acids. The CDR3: CSVEDRVLSGNTIYF. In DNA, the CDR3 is TGCAGCGTTGAAGATCGAGTCCTCTCTGGAAACACCATATATTTT. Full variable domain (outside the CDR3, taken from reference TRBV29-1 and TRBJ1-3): SAVISQKPSRDICQRGTSLTIQCQVDSQVTMMFWYRQQPGQSLTLIATANQGSEATYESGFVIDKFPISRPNLTFSTLTVSNMSPEDSSIYLCSVEDRVLSGNTIYFGEGSWLTVV.

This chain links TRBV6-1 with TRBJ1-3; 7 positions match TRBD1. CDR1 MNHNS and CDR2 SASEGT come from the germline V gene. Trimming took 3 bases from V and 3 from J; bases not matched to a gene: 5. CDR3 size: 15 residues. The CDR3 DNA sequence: TGTGCCAGCAGTGATATCAGGACAGGTGGAAACACCATATATTTT. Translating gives CASSDIRTGGNTIYF.

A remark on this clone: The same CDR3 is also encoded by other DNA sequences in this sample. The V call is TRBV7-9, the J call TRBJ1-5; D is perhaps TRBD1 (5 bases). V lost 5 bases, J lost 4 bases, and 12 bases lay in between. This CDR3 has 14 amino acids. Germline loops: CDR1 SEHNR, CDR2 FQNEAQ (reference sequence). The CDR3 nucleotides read TGTGCCAGCAGCCTGGGCGGGGGGAATCAGCCCCAGCATTTT. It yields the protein CASSLGGGNQPQHF.

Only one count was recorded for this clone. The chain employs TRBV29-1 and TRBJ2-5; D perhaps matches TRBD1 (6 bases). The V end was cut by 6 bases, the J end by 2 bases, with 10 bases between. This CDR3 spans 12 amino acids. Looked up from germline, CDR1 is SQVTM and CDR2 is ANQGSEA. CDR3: CSVMDRQETQYF. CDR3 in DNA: TGCAGCGTCATGGACAGACAAGAGACCCAGTACTTC.

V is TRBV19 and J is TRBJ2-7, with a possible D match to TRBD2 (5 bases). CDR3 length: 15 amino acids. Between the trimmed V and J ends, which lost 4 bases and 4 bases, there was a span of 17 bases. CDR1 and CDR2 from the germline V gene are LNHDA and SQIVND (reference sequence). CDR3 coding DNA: TGTGCCAGTAGTACCCAAACCTATGGGAGTTACGAGCAGTACTTC. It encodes CASSTQTYGSYEQYF.

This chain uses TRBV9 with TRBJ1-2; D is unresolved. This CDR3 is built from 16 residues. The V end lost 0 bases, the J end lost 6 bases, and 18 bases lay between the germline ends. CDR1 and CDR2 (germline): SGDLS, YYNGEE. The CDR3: CASSVELRATAHGYTF. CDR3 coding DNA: TGTGCCAGCAGCGTAGAGCTCCGAGCCACCGCCCATGGCTACACCTTC.

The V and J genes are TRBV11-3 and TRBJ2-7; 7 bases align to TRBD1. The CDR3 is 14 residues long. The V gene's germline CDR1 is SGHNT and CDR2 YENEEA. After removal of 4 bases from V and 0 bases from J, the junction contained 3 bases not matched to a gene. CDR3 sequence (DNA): TGTGCCAGCAGCTACCGGGACAGCTCCTACGAGCAGTACTTC. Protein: CASSYRDSSYEQYF.

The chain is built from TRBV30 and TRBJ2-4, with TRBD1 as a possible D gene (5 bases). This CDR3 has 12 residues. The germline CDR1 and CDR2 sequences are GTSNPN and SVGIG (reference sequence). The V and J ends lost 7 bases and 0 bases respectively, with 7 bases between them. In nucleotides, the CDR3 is TGTGCCTCCAGGGTAGCCAAAAACATTCAGTACTTC. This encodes CASRVAKNIQYF. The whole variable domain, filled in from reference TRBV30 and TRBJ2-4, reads SQTIHQWPATLVQPVGSPLSLECTVEGTSNPNLYWYRQAAGRGLQLLFYSVGIGQISSEVPQNLSASRPQDRQFILSSKKLLLSDSGFYLCASRVAKNIQYFGAGTRLSVL.

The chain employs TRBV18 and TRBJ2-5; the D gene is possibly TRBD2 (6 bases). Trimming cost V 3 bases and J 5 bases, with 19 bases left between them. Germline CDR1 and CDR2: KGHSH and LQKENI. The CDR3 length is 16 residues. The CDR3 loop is CASSPGVGLTKETQYF. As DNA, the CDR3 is TGTGCCAGCTCACCTGGTGTGGGACTGACCAAGGAGACCCAGTACTTC. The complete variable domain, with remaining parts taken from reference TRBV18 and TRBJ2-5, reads NAGVMQNPRHLVRRRGQEARLRCSPMKGHSHVYWYRQLPEEGLKFMVYLQKENIIDESGMPKERFSAEFPKEGPSILRIQQVVRGDSAAYFCASSPGVGLTKETQYFGPGTRLLVL.

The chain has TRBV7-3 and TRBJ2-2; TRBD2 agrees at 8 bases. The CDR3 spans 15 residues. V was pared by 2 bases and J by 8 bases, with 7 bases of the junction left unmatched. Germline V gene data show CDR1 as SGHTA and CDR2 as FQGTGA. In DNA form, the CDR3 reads TGTGCCAGCAGCTTATGGGGACTAGAGGGAGGGGAGCTGTTTTTT. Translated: CASSLWGLEGGELFF.

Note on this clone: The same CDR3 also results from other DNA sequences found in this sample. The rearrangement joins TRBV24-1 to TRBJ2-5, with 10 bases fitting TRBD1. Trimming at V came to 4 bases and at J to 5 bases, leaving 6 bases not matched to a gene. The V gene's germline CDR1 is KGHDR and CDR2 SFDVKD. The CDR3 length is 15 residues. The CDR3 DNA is TGTGCCACCAGTGACCCGACAGGGGGCAGGGAGACCCAGTACTTC. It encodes CATSDPTGGRETQYF.

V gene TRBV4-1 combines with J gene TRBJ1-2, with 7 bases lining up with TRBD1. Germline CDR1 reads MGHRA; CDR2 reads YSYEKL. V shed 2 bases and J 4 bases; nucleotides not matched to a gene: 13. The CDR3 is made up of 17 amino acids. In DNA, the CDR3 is TGCGCCAGCAGCCAAACATCAACCGGACAGGACATCTATGGCTACACCTTC. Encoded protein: CASSQTSTGQDIYGYTF.

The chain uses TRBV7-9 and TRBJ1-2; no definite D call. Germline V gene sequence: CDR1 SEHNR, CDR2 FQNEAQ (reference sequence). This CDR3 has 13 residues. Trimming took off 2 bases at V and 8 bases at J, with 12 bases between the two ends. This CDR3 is CASSLSTAGGYTF. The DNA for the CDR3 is TGTGCCAGCAGCTTAAGTACGGCGGGCGGCTACACCTTC.

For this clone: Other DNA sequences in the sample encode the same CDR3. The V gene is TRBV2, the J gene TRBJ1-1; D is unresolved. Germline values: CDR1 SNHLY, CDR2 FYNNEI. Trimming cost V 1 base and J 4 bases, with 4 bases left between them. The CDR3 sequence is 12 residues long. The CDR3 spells CASSEGSTEAFF. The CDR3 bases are TGTGCCAGCAGTGAAGGGAGCACTGAAGCTTTCTTT.

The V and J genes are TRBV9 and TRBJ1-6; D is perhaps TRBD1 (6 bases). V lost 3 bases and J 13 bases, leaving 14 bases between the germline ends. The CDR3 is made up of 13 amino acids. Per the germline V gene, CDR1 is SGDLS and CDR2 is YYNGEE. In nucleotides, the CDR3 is TGTGCCAGCAGCGCACATTTAGGGGGTCCCCTCCACTTT. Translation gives CASSAHLGGPLHF.

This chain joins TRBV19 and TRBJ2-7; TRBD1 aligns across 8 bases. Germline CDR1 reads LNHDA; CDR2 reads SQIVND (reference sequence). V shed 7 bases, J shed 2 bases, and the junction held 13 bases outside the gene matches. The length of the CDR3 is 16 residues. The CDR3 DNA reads TGTGCCAGTACCCCGGGCGCCCAGGGGGCCGCCTACGAGCAGTACTTC. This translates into CASTPGAQGAAYEQYF.

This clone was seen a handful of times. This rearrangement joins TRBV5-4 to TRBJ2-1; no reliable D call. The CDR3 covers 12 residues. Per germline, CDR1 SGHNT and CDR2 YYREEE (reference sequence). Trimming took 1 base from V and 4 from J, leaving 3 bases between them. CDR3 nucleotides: TGTGCCAGCAGCTTGTCATACAATGAGCAGTTCTTC. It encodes CASSLSYNEQFF.

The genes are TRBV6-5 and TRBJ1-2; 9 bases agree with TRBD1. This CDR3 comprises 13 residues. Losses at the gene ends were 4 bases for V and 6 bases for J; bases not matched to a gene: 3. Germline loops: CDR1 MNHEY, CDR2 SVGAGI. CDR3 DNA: TGTGCCAGCAGTTCACAGGGGGCGGATGGCTACACCTTC. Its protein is CASSSQGADGYTF.

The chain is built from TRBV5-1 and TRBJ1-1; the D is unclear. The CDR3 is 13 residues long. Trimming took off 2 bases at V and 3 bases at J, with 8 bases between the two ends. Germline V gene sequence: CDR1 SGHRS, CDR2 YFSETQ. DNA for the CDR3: TGCGCCAGCAGCTTAGCGGGATACACTGAAGCTTTCTTT. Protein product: CASSLAGYTEAFF.